This T cell receptor (beta chain) emerged from a study of spatial heterogeneity in lung cancer. As concerns this clonotype: What it binds is unknown.

TCRdb redid the calling of the 5' RACE reads with MiXCR, one entry per CDR3 protein. This sample has under 40,000 distinct CDR3 sequences; approximately 5.5% occur once, and the top ten carry around a tenth. The study's findings and limits: Ubiquitous expanded tumor TCRs appeared in blood more at resection than follow-up.

From germline, CDR1 is SEHNR and CDR2 FQNEAQ (reference sequence). Unmatched junction bases numbered 4, after V lost 3 bases and J lost 2 bases. The CDR3 loop spans 17 amino acids. Time point of the sample: sample taken at primary tumor resection. Whole RNA came from tumor, nontumor lung or frozen PBMC and was sequenced without being sorted. The donor population consisted of over 55 patients with untreated, early-stage non-small cell lung cancer. Sequencing was performed on PBMCs, taken at surgery. The chain couples TRBV7-9 to TRBJ2-1, with 13 bases lining up with TRBD2. The receptor was isolated from a male donor with early-stage non-small cell lung cancer. CDR3 DNA sequence: TGTGCCAGCAGCTTCCGACTAGCGGGGGGAACCTACAATGAGCAGTTCTTC. It translates to CASSFRLAGGTYNEQFF.